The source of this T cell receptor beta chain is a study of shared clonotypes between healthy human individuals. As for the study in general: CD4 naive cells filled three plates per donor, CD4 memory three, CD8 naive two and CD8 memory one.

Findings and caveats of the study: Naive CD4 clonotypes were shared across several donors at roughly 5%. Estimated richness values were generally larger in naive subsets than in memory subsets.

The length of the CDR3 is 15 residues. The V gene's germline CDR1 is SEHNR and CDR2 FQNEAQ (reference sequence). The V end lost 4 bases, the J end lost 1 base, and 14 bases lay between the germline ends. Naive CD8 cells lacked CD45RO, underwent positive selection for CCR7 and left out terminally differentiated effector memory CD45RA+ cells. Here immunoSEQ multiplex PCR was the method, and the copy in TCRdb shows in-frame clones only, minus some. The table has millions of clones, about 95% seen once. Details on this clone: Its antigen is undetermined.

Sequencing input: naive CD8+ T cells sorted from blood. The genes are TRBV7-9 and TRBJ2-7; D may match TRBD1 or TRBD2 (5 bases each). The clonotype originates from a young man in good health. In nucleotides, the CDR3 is TGTGCCAGCAGCTCAACACGGGGACCTTCCTACGAGCAGTACTTC. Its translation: CASSSTRGPSYEQYF.